Each of the 32 T cell receptor beta chains below was sequenced from the same sample in a study of neurological immune-mediated disorders. TCRdb redid the calling of the 5' RACE reads with MiXCR, one entry per CDR3 protein. Of some 57,000 distinct CDR3 sequences in the sample, about 3.8% are singletons; the top ten hold roughly 7.1%. The sequencing input was PBMCs. The receptors were gathered from a man aged 55 to 70 with multiple sclerosis.

This clonotype was counted ten times or more. The rearrangement joins TRBV28 to TRBJ2-7, with D perhaps matching TRBD1 (7 bases). The CDR3 runs 12 residues. Germline assignment: CDR1 MDHEN and CDR2 SYDVKM. V lost 10 bases and J lost 6, with 16 bases in between. CDR3 amino acids: CATWGDSPEQYF. CDR3 coding DNA: TGTGCCACCTGGGGGGACAGTCCCGAGCAGTACTTC.

Sample share makes this clonotype medium-sized (0.01 to 0.1%). This chain uses TRBV20-1 with TRBJ1-5; 8 bases align to TRBD1. Trimming removed 4 bases from V and 5 bases from J; junction bases left unmatched: 7. The germline gives CDR1 DFQATT, CDR2 SNEGSKA (reference sequence). This CDR3 is 14 amino acids long. The CDR3 bases are TGCAGTGCTAACGGACAGGGAGGAGATCAGCCCCAGCATTTT. Translated: CSANGQGGDQPQHF.

The table lists this clonotype with many counts. The junction departs from germline at one end; a sequencing error may be responsible. The rearrangement uses TRBV5-1 and TRBJ2-1; the D gene is possibly TRBD1 (5 bases). The CDR3 is made up of 9 amino acids. CDR1 is SGHRS and CDR2 is YFSETQ in the germline V gene. Written as DNA, the CDR3 is TGCGCCAGCAGCCCAGGGCCAATCTTC. Protein product: CASSPGPIF.

This clonotype was seen at least ten times. The rearrangement links TRBV3-1 to TRBJ2-5; perhaps D is TRBD1 or TRBD2 (6 bases each). CDR1 is LGHDT and CDR2 is YNNKEL in the germline V gene (reference sequence). This CDR3 has 15 residues. V dropped 0 bases and J dropped 5 bases, with 13 bases sitting between them. CDR3 DNA: TGTGCCAGCAGCCAAGAGGGGGGCACTCGGGAGACCCAGTACTTC. Residues: CASSQEGGTRETQYF.

There are many counts of this clonotype. The chain joins TRBV18 to TRBJ2-1; D might be TRBD2 (6 bases). The CDR3 loop spans 16 amino acids. The V gene lost 6 bases and the J gene lost 2 bases, with 17 bases spanning the gap. Germline V gene data show CDR1 as KGHSH and CDR2 as LQKENI. The CDR3 region is CASSLSGAPPYNEQFF. CDR3 DNA sequence: TGTGCCAGCTCCCTTAGCGGTGCTCCTCCCTACAATGAGCAGTTCTTC.

This clonotype was counted many times. The chain is built from TRBV10-3 and TRBJ1-1; D is undetermined. V dropped 3 bases and J dropped 10 bases, with 12 bases sitting between them. From germline, CDR1 is ENHRY and CDR2 SYGVKD. CDR3 length: 12 residues. The CDR3 protein is CAISDLAGRAFF. CDR3 nucleotide sequence: TGTGCCATCAGTGATTTGGCCGGGCGAGCTTTCTTT.

In this sample, this clonotype turned up many times. The genes are TRBV28 and TRBJ1-2; 7 nucleotides align to TRBD1. Unmatched junction bases numbered 9, after V lost 6 bases and J lost 8 bases. CDR3 size: 13 residues. Germline V gives CDR1 MDHEN, CDR2 SYDVKM. CDR3 bases: TGTGCCAGCAGCGAACCACACAGGGGCGGCTACACCTTC. Translated, it gives CASSEPHRGGYTF.

The chain recombines TRBV7-6 with TRBJ1-5; unclear D gene. V was clipped by 5 bases and J by 5 bases, with 22 bases between them. Looked up from germline, CDR1 is SGHVS and CDR2 is FNYEAQ. This CDR3 region has 17 residues. DNA of the CDR3: TGTGCCAGCAGCCAAGTAGGGTTCGGACGTACGGATCAGCCCCAGCATTTT. Amino acids: CASSQVGFGRTDQPQHF.

This clonotype was counted at least ten times. The chain carries TRBV5-1 and TRBJ1-1; tentatively, D is TRBD1 (5 bases). Germline lookup yields CDR1 SGHRS and CDR2 YFSETQ. The V end lost 6 bases, the J end lost 1 base, and 13 bases lay between the germline ends. The CDR3 contains 14 residues. CDR3 loop: CASTPLDRNTEAFF. The CDR3 nucleotides read TGCGCCAGCACCCCCCTCGACAGGAACACTGAAGCTTTCTTT.

This clonotype was detected ten times or more. This chain connects TRBV20-1 to TRBJ2-3; 8 bases agree with TRBD2. V lost 1 base, J lost 4 bases, and 1 base stayed unmatched. The germline CDR1 and CDR2 sequences are DFQATT and SNEGSKA (reference sequence). CDR3 size: 13 residues. Written as DNA, the CDR3 is TGCAGTGCTAGAGCGGGGGGGTCAGATACGCAGTATTTT. Protein product: CSARAGGSDTQYF.

This clonotype was seen ten or more times. This rearrangement joins TRBV12-3 or TRBV12-4 to TRBJ1-1, with D perhaps matching TRBD1 (6 bases). Trimming shortened V by 3 bases and J by 4 bases, and 12 bases separated the two germline ends. The CDR3 sequence is 14 residues long. The CDR3 here is CASSLGRGGTEAFF. Here the CDR3 DNA reads TGTGCCAGCAGTTTGGGCAGGGGAGGCACTGAAGCTTTCTTT.

Concerning this clonotype itself: The conserved phenylalanine or tryptophan is not found at the CDR3 terminus, so this likely reflects a read error. The chain uses TRBV5-1 and TRBJ2-7, with D unclear. Trimming shortened V by 4 bases and J by 3 bases, and 14 bases separated the two germline ends. The CDR3 has 14 residues. The germline gives CDR1 SGHRS, CDR2 YFSETQ. The CDR3 region is CASSTQTDIYEQYN. DNA of the CDR3: TGCGCCAGCAGCACTCAAACTGATATCTACGAGCAGTACAAC.

This clonotype was seen ten or more times. The V gene is TRBV20-1, the J gene TRBJ1-1; a weak D match, TRBD1 (6 bases). The CDR3 extends over 13 amino acids. Trimming took off 7 bases at V and 5 bases at J, with 17 bases between the two ends. CDR1 is DFQATT and CDR2 is SNEGSKA in the germline V gene (reference sequence). The CDR3 DNA reads TGCAGTGGTATGAACAGGGTAGGGACTGAAGCTTTCTTT. Translated: CSGMNRVGTEAFF.

The J gene is TRBJ1-1, the V gene TRBV5-1; D possibly corresponds to TRBD1 (5 bases). This CDR3 has 16 amino acids. Trimming took 8 bases from V and 4 from J, leaving 24 bases between them. Germline CDR1 and CDR2: SGHRS and YFSETQ. CDR3 protein: CASSPRTAPQGTEAFF. DNA of the CDR3: TGCGCCAGTAGCCCAAGAACGGCCCCCCAGGGCACTGAAGCTTTCTTT.

This clonotype was observed many times. The chain employs TRBV20-1 and TRBJ2-3, with D uncertain. V gave up 6 bases and J gave up 1 base, with 5 bases separating them. Germline CDR1 reads DFQATT; CDR2 reads SNEGSKA (reference sequence). The CDR3 spans 11 residues. CDR3 amino acids: CSAVGTDTQYF. The CDR3, as DNA: TGCAGTGCGGTAGGCACAGATACGCAGTATTTT.

This clonotype came up a few times. The chain joins TRBV5-1 to TRBJ1-1, with D tentatively TRBD1 (5 bases). CDR3 length: 16 residues. Trimming left V 3 bases short and J 0 bases short, with 15 bases between. Germline CDR1 SGHRS, CDR2 YFSETQ. CDR3 in amino acids: CASSWAGLGLNTEAFF. DNA for the CDR3: TGCGCCAGCAGCTGGGCGGGGCTGGGCTTGAACACTGAAGCTTTCTTT.

This clonotype was recorded at least ten times. This rearrangement joins TRBV20-1 to TRBJ2-3, with 7 bases fitting TRBD2. Germline assignment: CDR1 DFQATT and CDR2 SNEGSKA (reference sequence). After removal of 5 bases from V and 2 bases from J, the junction contained 4 bases not matched to a gene. CDR3 length: 13 residues. CDR3 loop: CSAPSGNTDTQYF. CDR3 DNA sequence: TGCAGTGCTCCTAGCGGAAACACAGATACGCAGTATTTT.

At least ten counts were recorded for this clonotype. V usage is TRBV7-8 and J usage is TRBJ2-7; D is undetermined. The CDR3 sequence is 12 residues long. V lost 5 bases to trimming and J lost 2 bases, with 7 bases between them. Germline CDR1 SGHVS, CDR2 FQNEAQ. CDR3 protein: CASSPTPYEQYF. For the CDR3, the DNA is TGTGCCAGCAGCCCTACACCCTACGAGCAGTACTTC.

This clonotype was counted only a few times. A much larger clone is a single base away; this may be a read error. V and J are TRBV12-3 or TRBV12-4 and TRBJ1-2; D remains unclear. CDR3 length: 14 residues. The V end was cut by 5 bases, the J end by 1 base, with 11 bases between. The CDR3 nucleotides are TGTGCCAGCAGTCCGGGAAAGTATAACTATGGCTACACCTTC. Translating it yields CASSPGKYNYGYTF.

This clonotype was observed many times. V and J are TRBV7-9 and TRBJ2-1; 8 bases are shared with TRBD2. The V gene end was trimmed by 5 bases and the J gene end by 8 bases; junction bases not matched to a gene: 5. The germline V gene has CDR1 SEHNR and CDR2 FQNEAQ (reference sequence). This CDR3 region has 13 residues. The CDR3 sequence: CASSPRGVHEQFF. The CDR3 coding sequence is TGTGCCAGCAGCCCGCGGGGGGTCCATGAGCAGTTCTTC.

This clonotype showed up many times. The chain employs TRBV20-1 and TRBJ1-1; D possibly corresponds to TRBD1 (5 bases). The germline V gene has CDR1 DFQATT and CDR2 SNEGSKA (reference sequence). This CDR3 has 12 amino acids. Trimming removed 5 bases from V and 5 bases from J, with 12 bases in between. The CDR3 DNA sequence: TGCAGTGCTTTCCTCAGGGAAACTGAAGCTTTCTTT. As protein: CSAFLRETEAFF.

This clonotype was counted many times. The chain employs TRBV5-1 and TRBJ2-1; weak D call: TRBD2 (5 bases). The CDR3 contains 12 residues. Germline CDR1 and CDR2: SGHRS and YFSETQ. The V and J ends lost 9 bases and 8 bases respectively, with 15 bases between them. The DNA of the CDR3 is TGCGCCACAAGTATATTGGGAGATGAGCAGTTCTTC. It yields the protein CATSILGDEQFF.

This clonotype was seen ten or more times. The chain recombines TRBV20-1 with TRBJ2-1, with D perhaps given as TRBD1 or TRBD2 (5 bases each). V was trimmed by 3 bases and J by 9 bases, leaving 21 bases between them. The CDR3 is 15 residues long. Germline V gene data show CDR1 as DFQATT and CDR2 as SNEGSKA (reference sequence). In DNA, the CDR3 is TGCAGTGCTAGGCGGGTTAGGGGAACGACAAGTGAGCAGTTCTTC. Translation gives CSARRVRGTTSEQFF.

This clonotype has ten or more counts. The gene calls are TRBV7-9 and TRBJ2-7; D is uncertain. Germline values: CDR1 SEHNR, CDR2 FQNEAQ (reference sequence). The CDR3 is 14 residues long. V was shortened by 3 bases and J by 5 bases, with 14 bases between the two germline ends. CDR3 DNA sequence: TGTGCCAGCAGCTTGGTCAAGCCCCCCCACGAGCAGTACTTC. This sequence encodes CASSLVKPPHEQYF.

The table lists this clonotype with many counts. The J gene is TRBJ1-2, the V gene TRBV10-3; tentatively, D is TRBD1 (6 bases). Germline lookup yields CDR1 ENHRY and CDR2 SYGVKD. Trimming cost V 10 bases and J 0 bases, with 12 bases left between them. The CDR3 has 13 amino acids. CDR3 loop: CASREGANYGYTF. DNA for the CDR3: TGTGCCAGCAGGGAGGGGGCTAACTATGGCTACACCTTC.

In this sample, this clonotype turned up many times. This chain uses TRBV12-3 or TRBV12-4 with TRBJ1-4; D not certain. V lost 6 bases to trimming and J lost 3 bases, with 11 bases between them. CDR3 length: 14 residues. CDR3 nucleotide sequence: TGTGCCAGCAGGAAGACCTGGGCTAATGAAAAACTGTTTTTT. Translating gives CASRKTWANEKLFF.

This clonotype was seen at least ten times. The J gene is TRBJ2-1, the V gene TRBV20-1, with TRBD2 matching over 11 bases. Germline CDR1 DFQATT, CDR2 SNEGSKA (reference sequence). Trimming took 0 bases from V and 6 from J; bases not matched to a gene: 4. CDR3 size: 15 residues. The CDR3 DNA reads TGCAGTGCTAGAGAACTAGCGGGAGTTCGCAATGAGCAGTTCTTC. Translation gives CSARELAGVRNEQFF.

Many counts were recorded for this clonotype. The chain combines TRBV7-9 with TRBJ2-3; D is perhaps TRBD2 (6 bases). Germline V lookup: CDR1 SEHNR, CDR2 FQNEAQ (reference sequence). V lost 0 bases to trimming and J lost 4 bases, with 11 bases between them. CDR3 length: 15 amino acids. The CDR3: CASSLAGGGPDTQYF. DNA for the CDR3: TGTGCCAGCAGCTTAGCGGGAGGAGGCCCAGATACGCAGTATTTT. Full variable domain (rest looked up from reference TRBV7-9 and TRBJ2-3): DTGVSQNPRHKITKRGQNVTFRCDPISEHNRLYWYRQTLGQGPEFLTYFQNEAQLEKSRLLSDRFSAERPKGSFSTLEIQRTEQGDSAMYLCASSLAGGGPDTQYFGPGTRLTVL.

This clonotype was observed at least ten times. The DNA for the CDR3 is TGCAGTGCTAGACTAGCGGGAGTGATAGATACGCAGTATTTT. Translation gives CSARLAGVIDTQYF. The genes are TRBV20-1 and TRBJ2-3; 10 bases match TRBD2. J was trimmed by 5 bases and V by 2 bases; bases with no gene match: 4. The CDR3 has 14 amino acids. CDR1 is DFQATT, CDR2 SNEGSKA, per germline (reference sequence).

This clonotype was picked up many times. The V call is TRBV29-1, the J call TRBJ1-2; D is possibly TRBD1 (6 bases). This CDR3 comprises 12 residues. Germline CDR1 SQVTM, CDR2 ANQGSEA. Trimming left V 6 bases short and J 8 bases short, with 16 bases between. The CDR3, as DNA: TGCAGCGTGAGGACAGACAGTGACGGCTACACCTTC. Encoded protein: CSVRTDSDGYTF.

This clonotype was seen ten or more times. The rearrangement uses TRBV5-1 and TRBJ1-2; D uncertain. The CDR3 runs to 10 residues. Germline V gene sequence: CDR1 SGHRS, CDR2 YFSETQ. The V gene lost 0 bases and the J gene lost 6 bases, with 0 bases spanning the gap. The DNA for the CDR3 is TGCGCCAGCAGCTTGGATGGCTACACCTTC. It specifies CASSLDGYTF.

The V gene is TRBV5-1, the J gene TRBJ2-1; D ambiguous. The ends were cut back, 1 base at V and 7 bases at J, with 6 bases in the middle. The CDR3 totals 12 residues. CDR1 SGHRS and CDR2 YFSETQ come from the germline V gene. CDR3 nucleotide sequence: TGCGCCAGCAGCTTGATGAGGAATGAGCAGTTCTTC. It translates to CASSLMRNEQFF.